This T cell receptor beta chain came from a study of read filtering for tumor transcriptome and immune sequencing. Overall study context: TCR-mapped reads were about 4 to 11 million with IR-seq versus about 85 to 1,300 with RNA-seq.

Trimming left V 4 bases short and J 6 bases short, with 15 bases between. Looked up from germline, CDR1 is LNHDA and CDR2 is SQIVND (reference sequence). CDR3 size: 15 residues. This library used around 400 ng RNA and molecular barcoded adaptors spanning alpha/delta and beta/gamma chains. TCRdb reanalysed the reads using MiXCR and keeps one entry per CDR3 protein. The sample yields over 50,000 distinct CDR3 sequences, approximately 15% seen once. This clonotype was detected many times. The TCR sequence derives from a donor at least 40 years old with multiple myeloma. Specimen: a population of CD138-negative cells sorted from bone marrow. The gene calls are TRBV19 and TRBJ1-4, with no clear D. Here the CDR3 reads CASSTLEHRDEKLFF. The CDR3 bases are TGTGCCAGTAGTACCCTGGAACATCGGGATGAAAAACTGTTTTTT.